This note documents a single T cell receptor beta chain sequence. The sample is drawn from a study of T cells in Graves' hyperthyroidism and ophthalmopathy. Clinicians diagnosed patients from clinical symptoms, serum thyroxine and TRAb, thyroid ultrasound and orbital computed tomography. Germline assignment: CDR1 SGHTA and CDR2 FQGTGA. V dropped 5 bases and J dropped 0 bases, with 12 bases sitting between them. The CDR3 runs to 15 residues. It was RNA transcripts that yielded the amplified TCR beta CDR3 regions. RT-PCR in the first round (using the HTBI primer set) targeted the TCR CDR3. TCRdb independently ran MiXCR on the multiplex PCR reads; one entry per CDR3 protein. The sample records 480,000 or so distinct CDR3 sequences, 46% being singletons.

The chain combines TRBV7-3 with TRBJ2-3; unclear D gene. The material sequenced was peripheral blood or thyroid tissue (not recorded which). This clonotype was sampled from an adult woman with Graves' disease, either hyperthyroidism or ophthalmopathy (not recorded which). The chain's CDR3 is CASSPTGYSTDTQYF. The CDR3 DNA reads as TGTGCCAGCAGCCCGACGGGCTACAGCACAGATACGCAGTATTTT.